The T cell receptor (beta chain) described here comes from a study of cytomegalovirus exposure and HLA in healthy donors. To note about this clone: The antigen is undetermined.

Here immunoSEQ multiplex PCR was the method, and the copy in TCRdb shows in-frame clones only, minus some. The sample holds 130,000 or so clones, about nine tenths seen once. Study-level points and caveats: Overall, roughly 150 TCR beta chains were annotated as cytomegalovirus-associated.

V was shortened by 1 base and J by 0 bases, with 6 bases between the two germline ends. Looked up from germline, CDR1 is LNHNV and CDR2 is YYDKDF (reference sequence). This CDR3 spans 15 amino acids. The chain links TRBV15 to TRBJ1-4; D unclear. The TCR originated in a man in his thirties or forties in good health and CMV-seronegative. Sequencing was done on a sample of PBMCs. The CDR3 sequence: CATSRVGATNEKLFF. The DNA for the CDR3 is TGTGCCACCAGCAGAGTCGGGGCAACTAATGAAAAACTGTTTTTT.